The rows below give T cell receptor beta chains drawn from one sample of a study of vaccination and CD4 T cells after COVID-19. TCRdb used MiXCR to reprocess the PCR reads, holding one entry per CDR3 protein. The table includes 9,500 to 15,000 distinct CDR3 sequences, around a third detected once. No cognate antigen is known for these TCRs. The sample here was CD4+ T cells from blood, cultured in vitro, taken before SARS-CoV-2 vaccination. These receptors all come from a human donor who received a COVID-19 vaccine. Each CDR3 is given with its conserved first and last residue.

>TRBV6-1|13
CASSPDRNNEQFF
>TRBV24-1|14
CATSAGLTSGGYTF
>TRBV15|14
CATSRDRGPYEQYF
>TRBV12-3/TRBV12-4|13
CASNKGSSTEAFF
>TRBV19|16
CASSIGIRDRVYGYTF
>TRBV5-1|13
CASSGTENSPLHF
>TRBV19|16
CASSSSYATPIYEQYF
>TRBV20-1|15
CSASETGGGDTEAFF
>TRBV15|14
CATSSGTEHQPQHF
>TRBV20-1|14
CSAIRSGSNQPQHF
>TRBV24-1|18
CATSDTPGGPLLQETQYF
>TRBV18|16
CASSPRGIAYNSPLHF
>TRBV12-3/TRBV12-4|12
CASSPDGFGYTF
>TRBV20-1|15
CSAPGGVRPLNGYAF
>TRBV12-3/TRBV12-4|15
CASSLVTGDNSPLHF
>TRBV10-3|15
CAIGQGALGTDTQYF
>TRBV2|12
CASSEQGGPQHF
>TRBV15|13
CATSRDTVTEAFF
>TRBV2|13
CASSEVRGGELFF
>TRBV18|19
CASSPLGLAGATNTGELFF
>TRBV12-3/TRBV12-4|14
CASSLGVLQETQYF
>TRBV6-1|16
CASSPGGPWGNTEAFF
>TRBV7-2|15
CASSLSGTAPYEQYF
>TRBV12-3/TRBV12-4|15
CASRWTGSPSFGYTF
>TRBV9|16
CASSVGIGQGQETQYF
>TRBV7-8|15
CASGGLAGNTDTQYF
>TRBV19|13
CASTDPWGGQAFF
>TRBV30|13
CAGQGLSGNTIYF
>TRBV20-1|13
CSARTGKNTEAFF
>TRBV2|14
CASSDSRETDTQYF
>TRBV7-2|18
CASSLQVGSAGDLGGYTF
>TRBV6-1|11
CASGRTGELFF
>TRBV4-2|16
CASSQDVGQGDEKLFF
>TRBV15|17
CATSRILAGGIQETQYF
>TRBV6-2/TRBV6-3|17
CASSPGTGGRLTDTQYF
>TRBV29-1|13
CSVEDRWDTEAFF
>TRBV24-1|14
CATSDPDRANVLTF
>TRBV20-1|11
CSARDTGRDTF
>TRBV3-1|15
CASSPTPSSYNEQFF